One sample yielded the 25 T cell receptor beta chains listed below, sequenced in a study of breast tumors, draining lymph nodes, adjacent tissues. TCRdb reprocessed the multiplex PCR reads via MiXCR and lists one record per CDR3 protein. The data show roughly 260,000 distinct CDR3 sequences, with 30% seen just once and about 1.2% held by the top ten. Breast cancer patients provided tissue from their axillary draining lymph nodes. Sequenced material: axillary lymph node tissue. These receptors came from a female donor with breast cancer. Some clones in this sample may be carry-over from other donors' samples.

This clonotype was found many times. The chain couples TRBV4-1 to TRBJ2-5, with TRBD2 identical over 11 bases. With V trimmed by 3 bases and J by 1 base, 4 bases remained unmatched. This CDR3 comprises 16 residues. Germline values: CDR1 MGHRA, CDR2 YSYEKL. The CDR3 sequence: CASSHPGLAAQETQYF. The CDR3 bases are TGCGCCAGCAGCCACCCGGGACTAGCGGCCCAAGAGACCCAGTACTTC.

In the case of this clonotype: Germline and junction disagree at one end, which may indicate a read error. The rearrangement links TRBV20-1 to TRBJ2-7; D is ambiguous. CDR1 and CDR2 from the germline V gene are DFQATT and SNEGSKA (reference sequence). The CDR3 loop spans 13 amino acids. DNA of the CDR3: TGCAGTGCTAGAGATCTGAGAAACTACGCGCAGTACTTC. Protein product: CSARDLRNYAQYF.

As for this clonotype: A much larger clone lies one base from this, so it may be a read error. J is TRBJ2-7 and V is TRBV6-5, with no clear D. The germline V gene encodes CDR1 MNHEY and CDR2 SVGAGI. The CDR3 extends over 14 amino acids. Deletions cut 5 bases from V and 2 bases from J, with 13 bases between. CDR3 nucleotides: TGTGCCAGCAGTGGAGTTGGGCGGACCTACGAGCAGTACTTC. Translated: CASSGVGRTYEQYF.

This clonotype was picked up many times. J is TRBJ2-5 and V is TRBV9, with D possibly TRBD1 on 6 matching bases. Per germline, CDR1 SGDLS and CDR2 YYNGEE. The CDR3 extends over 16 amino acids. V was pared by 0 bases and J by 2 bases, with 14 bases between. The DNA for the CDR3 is TGTGCCAGCAGCGTAGGGTGGCTACAGGGACAAGAGACCCAGTACTTC. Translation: CASSVGWLQGQETQYF.

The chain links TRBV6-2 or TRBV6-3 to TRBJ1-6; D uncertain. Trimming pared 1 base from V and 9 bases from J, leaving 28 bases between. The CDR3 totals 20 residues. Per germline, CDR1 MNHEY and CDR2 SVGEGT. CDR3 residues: CASSYLSASSLETPGSPLHF. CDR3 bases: TGTGCCAGCAGTTACTTGAGTGCTAGCAGCTTAGAAACCCCTGGTTCACCCCTCCACTTT.

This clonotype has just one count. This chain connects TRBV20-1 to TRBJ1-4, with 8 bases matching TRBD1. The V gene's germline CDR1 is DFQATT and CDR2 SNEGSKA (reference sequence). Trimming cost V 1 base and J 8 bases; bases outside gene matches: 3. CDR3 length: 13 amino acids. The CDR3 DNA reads TGCAGTGCTAGAGGACGGACAGGGGAAAAACTGTTTTTT. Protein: CSARGRTGEKLFF.

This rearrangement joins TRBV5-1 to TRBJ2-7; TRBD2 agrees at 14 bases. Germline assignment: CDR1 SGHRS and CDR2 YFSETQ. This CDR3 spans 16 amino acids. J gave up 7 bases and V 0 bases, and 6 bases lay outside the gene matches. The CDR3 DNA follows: TGCGCCAGCAGCTTGGGACTAGCGGGAGGGCCCTGGGAGCAGTACTTC. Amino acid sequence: CASSLGLAGGPWEQYF.

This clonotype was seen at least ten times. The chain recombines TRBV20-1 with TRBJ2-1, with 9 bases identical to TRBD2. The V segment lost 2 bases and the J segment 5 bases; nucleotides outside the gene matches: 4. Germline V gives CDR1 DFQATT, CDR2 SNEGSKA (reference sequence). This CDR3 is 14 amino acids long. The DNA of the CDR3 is TGCAGTGCTAGATCGCTAGCGGGGCACAATGAGCAGTTCTTC. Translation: CSARSLAGHNEQFF.

The CDR3 sequence: CASSAGVGGRNEQFF. The CDR3 coding sequence is TGCGCCAGCAGCGCCGGGGTTGGGGGAAGAAATGAGCAGTTCTTC. This chain joins TRBV4-1 and TRBJ2-1; D could derive from TRBD1 or TRBD2 (5 bases each). V was trimmed by 5 bases and J by 7 bases, leaving 18 bases between them. This CDR3 has 15 residues. The germline V gene encodes CDR1 MGHRA and CDR2 YSYEKL.

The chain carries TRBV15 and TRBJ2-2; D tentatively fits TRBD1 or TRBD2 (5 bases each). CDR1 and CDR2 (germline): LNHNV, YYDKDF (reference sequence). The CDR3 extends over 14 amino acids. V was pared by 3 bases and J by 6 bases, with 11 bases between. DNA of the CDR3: TGTGCCACCAGCAGGTCTCAGGGAGCCGGGGAGCTGTTTTTT. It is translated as CATSRSQGAGELFF.

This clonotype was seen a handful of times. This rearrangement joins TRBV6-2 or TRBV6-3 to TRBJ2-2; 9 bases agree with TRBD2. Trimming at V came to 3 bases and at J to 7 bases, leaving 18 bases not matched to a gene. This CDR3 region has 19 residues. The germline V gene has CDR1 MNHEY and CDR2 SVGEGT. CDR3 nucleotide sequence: TGTGCCAGCAGTTATCCCCTACTAGCGGGCCAAGTAGACGACGGGGAGCTGTTTTTT. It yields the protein CASSYPLLAGQVDDGELFF.

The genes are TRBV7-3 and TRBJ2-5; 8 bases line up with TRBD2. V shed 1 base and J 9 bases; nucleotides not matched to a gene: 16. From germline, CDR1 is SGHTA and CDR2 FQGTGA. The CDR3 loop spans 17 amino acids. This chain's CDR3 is CASSLRGGAGVGGPQYF. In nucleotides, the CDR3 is TGTGCCAGCAGCTTAAGAGGCGGAGCGGGAGTCGGGGGGCCCCAGTACTTC. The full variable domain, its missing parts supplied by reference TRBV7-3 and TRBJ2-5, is GAGVSQTPSNKVTEKGKYVELRCDPISGHTALYWYRQSLGQGPEFLIYFQGTGAADDSGLPNDRFFAVRPEGSVSTLKIQRTERGDSAVYLCASSLRGGAGVGGPQYFGPGTRLLVL.

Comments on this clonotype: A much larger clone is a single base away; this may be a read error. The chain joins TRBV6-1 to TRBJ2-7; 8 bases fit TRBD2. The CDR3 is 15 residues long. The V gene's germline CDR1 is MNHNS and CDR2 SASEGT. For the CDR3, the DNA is TGTGCCAGCAGTGAATCAGGCGGGAGGATCTACGTGCAGTACTTC. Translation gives CASSESGGRIYVQYF.

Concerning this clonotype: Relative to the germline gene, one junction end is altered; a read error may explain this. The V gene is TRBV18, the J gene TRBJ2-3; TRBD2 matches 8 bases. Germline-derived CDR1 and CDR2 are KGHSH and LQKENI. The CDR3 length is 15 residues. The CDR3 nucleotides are TGTGCCAGCCCACCACGTGCGCTAGCGGGAGATACGCAGTATTTT. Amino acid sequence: CASPPRALAGDTQYF.

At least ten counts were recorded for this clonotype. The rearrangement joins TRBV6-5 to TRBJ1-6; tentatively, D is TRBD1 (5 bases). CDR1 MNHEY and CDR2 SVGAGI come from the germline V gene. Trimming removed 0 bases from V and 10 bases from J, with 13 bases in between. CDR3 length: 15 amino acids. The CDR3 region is CASSYSLSGVSPLHF. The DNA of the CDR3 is TGTGCCAGCAGTTACTCCTTATCGGGGGTCTCACCCCTCCACTTT.

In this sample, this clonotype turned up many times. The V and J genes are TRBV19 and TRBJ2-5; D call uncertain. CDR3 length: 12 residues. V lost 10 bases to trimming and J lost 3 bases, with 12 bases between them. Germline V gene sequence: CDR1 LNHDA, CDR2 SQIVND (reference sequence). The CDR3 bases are TGTGCCACCTCTAGAACCGAAGAGACCCAGTACTTC. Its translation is CATSRTEETQYF.

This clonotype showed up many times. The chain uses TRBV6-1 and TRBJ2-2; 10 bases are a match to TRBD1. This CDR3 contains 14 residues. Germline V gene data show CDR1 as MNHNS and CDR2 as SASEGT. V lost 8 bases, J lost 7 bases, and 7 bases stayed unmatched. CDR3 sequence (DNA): TGTGCCAGCCTGAGACAGGGGGCCAACGGGGAGCTGTTTTTT. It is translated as CASLRQGANGELFF.

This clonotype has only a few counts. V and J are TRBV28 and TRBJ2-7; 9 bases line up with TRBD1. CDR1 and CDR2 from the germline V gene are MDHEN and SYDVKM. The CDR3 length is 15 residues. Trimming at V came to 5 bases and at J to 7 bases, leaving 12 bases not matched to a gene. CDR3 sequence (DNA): TGTGCCAGCAGTGCCGGGACAGGGACTCGAAGGGAGCAGTACTTC. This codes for CASSAGTGTRREQYF.

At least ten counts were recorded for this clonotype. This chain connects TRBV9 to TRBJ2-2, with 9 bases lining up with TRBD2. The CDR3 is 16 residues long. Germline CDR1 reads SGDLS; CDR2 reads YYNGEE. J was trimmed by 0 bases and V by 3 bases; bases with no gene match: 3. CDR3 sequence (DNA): TGTGCCAGCAGCGCCCGACTAGCGGCGAACACCGGGGAGCTGTTTTTT. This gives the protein CASSARLAANTGELFF.

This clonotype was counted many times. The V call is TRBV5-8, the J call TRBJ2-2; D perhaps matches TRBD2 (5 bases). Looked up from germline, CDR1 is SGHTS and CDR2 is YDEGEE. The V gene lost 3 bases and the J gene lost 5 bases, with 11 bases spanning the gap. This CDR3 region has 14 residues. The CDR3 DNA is TGTGCCAGCAGCTCAGAGTGGGAGACCGGGGAGCTGTTTTTT. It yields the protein CASSSEWETGELFF.

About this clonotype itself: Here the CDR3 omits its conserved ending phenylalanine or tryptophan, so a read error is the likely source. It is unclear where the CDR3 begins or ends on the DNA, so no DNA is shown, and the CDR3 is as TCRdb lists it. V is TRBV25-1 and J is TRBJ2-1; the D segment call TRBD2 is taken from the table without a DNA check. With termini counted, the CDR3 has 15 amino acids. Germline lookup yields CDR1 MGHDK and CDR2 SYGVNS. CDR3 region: CASSDPRVRGGGRFS.

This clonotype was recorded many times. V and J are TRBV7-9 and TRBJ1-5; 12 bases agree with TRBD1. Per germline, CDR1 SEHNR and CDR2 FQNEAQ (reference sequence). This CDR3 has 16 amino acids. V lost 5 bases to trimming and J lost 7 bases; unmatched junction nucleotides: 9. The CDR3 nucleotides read TGTGCCAGCAGCGACACCGGGACAGGGGGCGGCCAGCCCCAGCATTTT. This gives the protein CASSDTGTGGGQPQHF.

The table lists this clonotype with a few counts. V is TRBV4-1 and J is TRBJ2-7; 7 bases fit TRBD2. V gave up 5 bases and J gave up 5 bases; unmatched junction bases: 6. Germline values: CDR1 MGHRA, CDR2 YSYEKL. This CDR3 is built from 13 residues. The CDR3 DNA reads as TGCGCCAGCAGCTGGGACTACCTGGACGAGCAGTACTTC. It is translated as CASSWDYLDEQYF.

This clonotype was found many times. CDR3 residues: CAGAVGGKENYGYTF. In nucleotides, the CDR3 is TGTGCCGGAGCGGTTGGGGGAAAAGAAAACTATGGCTACACCTTC. V is TRBV5-4 and J is TRBJ1-2; D may be TRBD1 (5 bases). Trimming removed 10 bases from V and 2 bases from J, with 21 bases in between. Germline CDR1 is SGHNT and CDR2 is YYREEE (reference sequence). This CDR3 has 15 amino acids. Supplemented by reference TRBV5-4 and TRBJ1-2, the full variable domain reads ETGVTQSPTHLIKTRGQQVTLRCSSQSGHNTVSWYQQALGQGPQFIFQYYREEENGRGNFPPRFSGLQFPNYSSELNVNALELDDSALYLCAGAVGGKENYGYTFGSGTRLTVV.

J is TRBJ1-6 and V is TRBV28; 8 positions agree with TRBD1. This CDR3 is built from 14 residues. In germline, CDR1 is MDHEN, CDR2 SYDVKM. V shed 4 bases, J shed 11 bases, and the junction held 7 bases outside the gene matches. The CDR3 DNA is TGTGCCAGCAGTTCCCGGACAGGGATCACACCCCTCCACTTT. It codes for CASSSRTGITPLHF.